Below are 31 T cell receptor beta chains sequenced from a single sample in a study of T cells in women clearing cervical HPV infection. Sequencing used immunoSEQ multiplex PCR; TCRdb keeps in-frame clones, though not all of them. The table gives around 29,000 clones; the top ten clones make up approximately 2.9% of it. Sequenced sample: blood buffy coat. These TCRs come from a woman between 18 and 70 years old with a cervical HPV16 infection that either progressed to CIN3+ or cleared (not recorded which).

About this clone itself: The read ends 3 residues before the CDR3 terminus; that terminus is restored from the germline J gene. The rearrangement links TRBV30 to TRBJ2-4, with D hard to call. The CDR3 sequence is 13 residues long. Trimming shortened V by 3 bases and J by 0 bases, and 6 bases separated the two germline ends. CDR1 and CDR2 (germline): GTSNPN, SVGIG (reference sequence). The sequenced CDR3 bases are TGTGCCTGGAGGCGGTTAGCCAAAAACATT. Translation gives CAWRRLAKNI. The full CDR3 protein is CAWRRLAKNIQYF.

Remarks on this clone: Read coverage stops 3 residues before the CDR3 terminus; the germline J gene supplies the remainder. This chain links TRBV4-2 with TRBJ2-4; 14 bases agree with TRBD2. The CDR3 contains 18 residues. The germline CDR1 and CDR2 sequences are LGHNA and YNFKEQ. The V segment lost 5 bases and the J segment 3 bases; nucleotides outside the gene matches: 9. Partial CDR3 DNA: TGTGCCAGCAGCGAAGGGACTAGCGGGAGTGGGGGCAAAAACATT. Translating it yields CASSEGTSGSGGKNI. The entire CDR3 sequence reads CASSEGTSGSGGKNIQYF.

Notes on this clone: Sequencing ends 3 residues short of the CDR3 end; the germline J gene provides the rest. The genes are TRBV7-9 and TRBJ2-1; the D gene could be TRBD1 or TRBD2 (6 bases each). CDR3 size: 15 residues. Germline V gene sequence: CDR1 SEHNR, CDR2 FQNEAQ (reference sequence). V was pared by 2 bases and J by 8 bases, with 16 bases between. The chain's CDR3 is CASSLSGAGRDEQFF. The sequenced part of the CDR3 DNA is TGTGCCAGCAGCTTATCAGGGGCGGGAAGGGATGAG.

CDR3 DNA, as far as it was read: TGTGCCAGCTCACCTAACAGGGAAGAGACC. This codes for CASSPNREET. The whole CDR3 protein reads CASSPNREETQYF. This chain uses TRBV18 with TRBJ2-5, with D possibly being TRBD1 (6 bases). The CDR3 end is not reached by the read, which stops 3 residues before it; the germline J gene fills it in. Looked up from germline, CDR1 is KGHSH and CDR2 is LQKENI. This CDR3 spans 13 amino acids. Trimming removed 3 bases at V and 3 bases at J, with 8 bases between.

CDR3 DNA, as far as it was read: TGTGCCAGCAGCTTAGCGCTGCGTACTGAA. Amino acid sequence: CASSLALRTE. The CDR3 in full is CASSLALRTEAFF. The V call is TRBV7-8, the J call TRBJ1-1, with D unresolved. The read finishes 3 residues shy of the CDR3 end, and the germline J gene is used to complete it. CDR3 length: 13 amino acids. The V gene's germline CDR1 is SGHVS and CDR2 FQNEAQ. V was pared by 0 bases and J by 5 bases, with 7 bases between.

As to this clone: Sequencing ends 3 residues short of the CDR3 end; the germline J gene provides the rest. The chain has TRBV20-1 and TRBJ1-6; 7 bases are a match to TRBD1. The CDR3 is 17 residues long. Per germline, CDR1 DFQATT and CDR2 SNEGSKA (reference sequence). The ends lost 0 bases at V and 0 bases at J; junction bases unmatched: 5. The part of the CDR3 DNA that was read is TGCAGTGCTAGAGATGGGCAGGGGGTCTCCTATAATTCACCC. This gives the protein CSARDGQGVSYNSP. The CDR3 in full is CSARDGQGVSYNSPLHF.

In the case of this clone: The missing CDR3 end, 3 residues past where the read stops, is filled in from the germline J gene. This chain joins TRBV29-1 and TRBJ2-3, with 9 positions matching TRBD2. The CDR3 consists of 14 residues. Trimming at V came to 5 bases and at J to 6 bases, leaving 9 bases not matched to a gene. Germline CDR1 SQVTM, CDR2 ANQGSEA. The CDR3 loop is CSVIPGLAADTQYF. Incomplete CDR3 DNA: TGCAGCGTTATACCGGGACTAGCAGCGGATACG.

With regard to this clone: Read data end 3 residues before the CDR3 end; the end is taken from the germline J gene. The chain links TRBV19 to TRBJ2-1, with 7 bases lining up with TRBD1. Germline loops: CDR1 LNHDA, CDR2 SQIVND (reference sequence). The CDR3 runs 13 residues. V shed 5 bases and J 5 bases; nucleotides not matched to a gene: 3. CDR3 DNA, as far as it was read: TGTGCCAGTAGTCCGGGACAGAACAATGAG. Protein sequence: CASSPGQNNE. The whole CDR3 is CASSPGQNNEQFF. Combining the CDR3 with reference TRBV19 and TRBJ2-1 gives the whole variable domain DGGITQSPKYLFRKEGQNVTLSCEQNLNHDAMYWYRQDPGQGLRLIYYSQIVNDFQKGDIAEGYSVSREKKESFPLTVTSAQKNPTAFYLCASSPGQNNEQFFGPGTRLTVL.

As concerns this clone: The CDR3 goes on 3 residues after the read ends, and that part is filled in from the germline J gene. The V call is TRBV2, the J call TRBJ1-1; 7 bases line up with TRBD1. The V and J ends lost 4 bases and 2 bases, in that order; junction bases with no gene match: 7. Germline lookup yields CDR1 SNHLY and CDR2 FYNNEI. This CDR3 is built from 15 residues. The CDR3 DNA, read in part, is TGTGCCAGCAGTGTAACAGGGGAGGGAAACACTGAA. This sequence encodes CASSVTGEGNTE. The full-length CDR3 reads as CASSVTGEGNTEAFF. Full variable domain (missing parts from reference TRBV2 and TRBJ1-1): EPEVTQTPSHQVTQMGQEVILRCVPISNHLYFYWYRQILGQKVEFLVSFYNNEISEKSEIFDDQFSVERPDGSNFTLKIRSTKLEDSAMYFCASSVTGEGNTEAFFGQGTRLTVV.

As to this clone: The read ends 3 residues shy of where the CDR3 ends; the end is completed using the germline J gene. The V and J genes are TRBV20-1 and TRBJ2-1; 15 bases fit TRBD2. The CDR3 runs 14 residues. The ends lost 3 bases at V and 7 bases at J; junction bases unmatched: 1. Germline V gene sequence: CDR1 DFQATT, CDR2 SNEGSKA (reference sequence). CDR3 in amino acids: CSASGTSGRNEQFF. CDR3 DNA (partial): TGCAGTGCTAGTGGGACTAGCGGGAGGAATGAG.

Comment on this clone: The CDR3 goes on 3 residues after the read ends, and that part is filled in from the germline J gene. The rearrangement joins TRBV20-1 to TRBJ2-3, with D perhaps matching TRBD2 (7 bases). Trimming removed 5 bases at V and 4 bases at J, with 13 bases between. This CDR3 contains 13 residues. The germline CDR1 and CDR2 sequences are DFQATT and SNEGSKA (reference sequence). CDR3 amino acids: CSAEGGGADTQYF. The DNA read from the CDR3 is TGCAGTGCTGAGGGAGGGGGAGCAGATACG.

The CDR3 spells CACQGTPGQGKETEAFF. CDR3 DNA (partial): TGTGCCTGTCAGGGAACGCCGGGACAGGGGAAGGAAACTGAA. The chain carries TRBV30 and TRBJ1-1; 10 bases agree with TRBD1. With the read ending 3 residues before the CDR3 end, the germline J gene is used to fill in that end. The trim removed 6 bases at V and 5 bases at J, leaving 18 bases unmatched. Germline values: CDR1 GTSNPN, CDR2 SVGIG (reference sequence). The length of the CDR3 is 17 residues.

For this clone: The read comes to an end 3 residues before the CDR3 does, leaving the germline J gene to fill in the end. The chain is built from TRBV5-1 and TRBJ2-1; D is perhaps TRBD1 (6 bases). The V gene lost 3 bases and the J gene lost 5 bases, with 18 bases spanning the gap. Looked up from germline, CDR1 is SGHRS and CDR2 is YFSETQ. This CDR3 has 16 residues. The CDR3: CASSWTTGYRHNEQFF. CDR3 DNA (partial): TGCGCCAGCAGCTGGACCACAGGGTATAGGCACAATGAG. The full variable domain, rest sourced from reference TRBV5-1 and TRBJ2-1, is KAGVTQTPRYLIKTRGQQVTLSCSPISGHRSVSWYQQTPGQGLQFLFEYFSETQRNKGNFPGRFSGRQFSNSRSEMNVSTLELGDSALYLCASSWTTGYRHNEQFFGPGTRLTVL.

CDR3 residues: CASSPPLTGNEQFF. The sequenced part of the CDR3 DNA is TGTGCCAGCTCCCCCCCTTTAACGGGGAATGAG. This chain links TRBV18 with TRBJ2-1; a possible D gene is TRBD2 (5 bases). The read falls 3 residues short of the CDR3 end, and the missing part is taken from the germline J gene. V lost 6 bases, J lost 7 bases, and 16 bases lay in between. From germline, CDR1 is KGHSH and CDR2 LQKENI. The CDR3 length is 14 residues.

The CDR3 here is CASNEGDGELFF. The covered CDR3 bases are TGTGCCAGTAATGAGGGTGACGGGGAG. V usage is TRBV19 and J usage is TRBJ2-2; TRBD2 is a possible D gene (5 bases). The read halts 3 residues ahead of the CDR3 end, with the missing end drawn from the germline J gene. Germline loops: CDR1 LNHDA, CDR2 SQIVND (reference sequence). This CDR3 is built from 12 residues. Trimming removed 7 bases at V and 7 bases at J, with 10 bases between.

As concerns this clone: The DNA ends 3 residues before the CDR3 does, and the rest of the CDR3 is filled in from the germline J gene. The rearrangement links TRBV7-6 to TRBJ2-1; D might be TRBD1 (5 bases). Germline CDR1 and CDR2: SGHVS and FNYEAQ. The CDR3 loop spans 13 amino acids. V was cut by 1 base and J by 7 bases, with 8 bases left in between. The sequenced part of the CDR3 DNA is TGTGCCAGCAGCTTAGGACAGCAGAATGAG. Amino acid sequence: CASSLGQQNE. The whole CDR3 reads CASSLGQQNEQFF.

Comments on this clone: The read ends 3 residues early relative to the CDR3; the germline J gene fills the gap. The chain carries TRBV5-1 and TRBJ2-1; 12 nucleotides line up with TRBD2. Germline V CDR1 and CDR2: SGHRS, YFSETQ. The CDR3 spans 16 residues. The trim removed 2 bases at V and 8 bases at J, leaving 8 bases unmatched. CDR3 bases read: TGCGCCAGCAGCTTCAGACCTCGACTAGCGGGAGATGAG. It codes for CASSFRPRLAGDE. The CDR3 in its entirety is CASSFRPRLAGDEQFF. Drawing the rest from reference TRBV5-1 and TRBJ2-1, the complete variable domain is KAGVTQTPRYLIKTRGQQVTLSCSPISGHRSVSWYQQTPGQGLQFLFEYFSETQRNKGNFPGRFSGRQFSNSRSEMNVSTLELGDSALYLCASSFRPRLAGDEQFFGPGTRLTVL.

Remarks on this clone: The observed sequence ends 3 residues before the CDR3 terminus, with the missing tail filled in from the germline J gene. The chain has TRBV10-1 and TRBJ1-1; possibly TRBD1 for D (6 bases). The CDR3 extends over 16 amino acids. Trimming shortened V by 1 base and J by 0 bases, and 12 bases separated the two germline ends. Germline CDR1 and CDR2: WNHNN and SYGVQD (reference sequence). The CDR3 protein is CASSEFGQYMNTEAFF. CDR3 DNA (partial): TGCGCCAGCAGTGAGTTTGGACAGTACATGAACACTGAA.

Regarding this clone: With the read ending 3 residues before the CDR3 end, the germline J gene is used to fill in that end. The J gene is TRBJ2-7, the V gene TRBV5-6; perhaps TRBD1 as D (6 bases). The V gene's germline CDR1 is SGHDT and CDR2 YYEEEE. Trimming removed 2 bases at V and 4 bases at J, with 13 bases between. CDR3 length: 14 residues. The CDR3 here is CASSFGTTKYEQYF. Incomplete CDR3 DNA: TGTGCCAGCAGCTTCGGGACAACTAAATACGAG.

As concerns this clone: With the read ending 3 residues before the CDR3 end, the germline J gene is used to fill in that end. The rearrangement links TRBV18 to TRBJ1-1; D is unresolved. The V end was cut by 7 bases, the J end by 5 bases, with 14 bases between. The CDR3 covers 13 residues. Germline V lookup: CDR1 KGHSH, CDR2 LQKENI. The CDR3 DNA, read in part, is TGTGCCAGCTTCACCACCTTAGGGACTGAA. Translated, it gives CASFTTLGTE. The whole CDR3 sequence reads CASFTTLGTEAFF. Together with reference TRBV18 and TRBJ1-1, the CDR3 gives the full variable domain: NAGVMQNPRHLVRRRGQEARLRCSPMKGHSHVYWYRQLPEEGLKFMVYLQKENIIDESGMPKERFSAEFPKEGPSILRIQQVVRGDSAAYFCASFTTLGTEAFFGQGTRLTVV.

As concerns this clone: The read gets to within 3 residues of the CDR3 end, and the germline J gene fills in the rest. V usage is TRBV12-5 and J usage is TRBJ2-2; 9 bases match TRBD2. CDR3 size: 21 residues. With V trimmed by 8 bases and J by 1 base, 23 bases remained unmatched. CDR1 is LGHNT and CDR2 is FRNRAP in the germline V gene. The CDR3 bases that were read are TGTGCTAGTTCCCGGCCGTGGGGCGGGGGGGCTAAAGGGGGGAACACCGGGGAG. Translating gives CASSRPWGGGAKGGNTGE. In full, the CDR3 is CASSRPWGGGAKGGNTGELFF. The full variable domain, rest sourced from reference TRBV12-5 and TRBJ2-2, is DARVTQTPRHKVTEMGQEVTMRCQPILGHNTVFWYRQTMMQGLELLAYFRNRAPLDDSGMPKDRFSAEMPDATLATLKIQPSEPRDSAVYFCASSRPWGGGAKGGNTGELFFGEGSRLTVL.

On this clone itself: The observed sequence ends 3 residues before the CDR3 terminus, with the missing tail filled in from the germline J gene. The V call is TRBV4-1, the J call TRBJ1-1; 7 bases are shared with TRBD1. CDR3 length: 13 residues. With 2 bases clipped from V and 7 bases from J, the junction kept 4 bases outside the gene matches. Germline lookup yields CDR1 MGHRA and CDR2 YSYEKL. CDR3 protein: CASSQLTGVEAFF. The sequenced CDR3 bases are TGCGCCAGCAGCCAATTAACAGGGGTTGAA.

About this clone: The read finishes 3 residues shy of the CDR3 end, and the germline J gene is used to complete it. V usage is TRBV7-9 and J usage is TRBJ2-5; TRBD2 matches at 10 bases. This CDR3 region has 15 residues. V gave up 1 base and J gave up 4 bases; unmatched junction bases: 3. Germline V gives CDR1 SEHNR, CDR2 FQNEAQ (reference sequence). The CDR3 sequence is CASSLGASGGETQYF. The covered CDR3 bases are TGTGCCAGCAGCTTAGGGGCTAGCGGGGGAGAGACC.

Notes on this clone: The sequence runs out 3 residues before the end of the CDR3; the remainder is reconstructed from the germline J gene. The gene calls are TRBV20-1 and TRBJ2-5, with 14 positions matching TRBD2. The CDR3 is 15 residues long. Germline V CDR1 and CDR2: DFQATT, SNEGSKA (reference sequence). Losses at the gene ends were 0 bases for V and 5 bases for J; bases not matched to a gene: 2. The CDR3 here is CSARDRLAGGETQYF. The CDR3 bases that were read are TGCAGTGCTAGAGATCGACTAGCGGGGGGGGAGACC.

About this clone: Read coverage stops 3 residues before the CDR3 terminus; the germline J gene supplies the remainder. This chain connects TRBV5-6 to TRBJ2-3, with 8 bases that match TRBD2. The CDR3 has 15 amino acids. Per the germline V gene, CDR1 is SGHDT and CDR2 is YYEEEE. V gave up 1 base and J gave up 3 bases; unmatched junction bases: 4. The CDR3 loop is CASSLHGLATDTQYF. The CDR3 bases that were read are TGTGCCAGCAGCTTGCACGGACTAGCAACAGATACG.

Comment on this clone: Read data end 3 residues before the CDR3 end; the end is taken from the germline J gene. The chain employs TRBV20-1 and TRBJ2-5; D perhaps matches TRBD1 (6 bases). V was clipped by 6 bases and J by 5 bases, with 10 bases between them. The CDR3 is 11 residues long. The germline CDR1 and CDR2 sequences are DFQATT and SNEGSKA (reference sequence). The CDR3 is CSATRGETQYF. The part of the CDR3 DNA that was read is TGCAGTGCCACAAGGGGGGAGACC.

Of note for this clone: The CDR3 extends 3 residues past the end of the read, so its final part is completed from the germline J gene. This chain connects TRBV20-1 to TRBJ2-1; 8 bases are shared with TRBD2. Germline assignment: CDR1 DFQATT and CDR2 SNEGSKA (reference sequence). With 3 bases clipped from V and 4 bases from J, the junction kept 11 bases outside the gene matches. The CDR3 is 16 amino acids. The CDR3 spells CSASPSGLDRYNEQFF. The sequenced part of the CDR3 DNA is TGCAGTGCTAGTCCCTCGGGACTAGATCGGTACAATGAG.

As for this clone: The observed sequence ends 3 residues before the CDR3 terminus, with the missing tail filled in from the germline J gene. The chain uses TRBV20-1 and TRBJ1-2; TRBD1 aligns across 7 bases. This CDR3 spans 12 amino acids. Per the germline V gene, CDR1 is DFQATT and CDR2 is SNEGSKA (reference sequence). Incomplete CDR3 DNA: TGCAGGGCTTCCGGGACAGAATATGGC. It yields the protein CRASGTEYG. In full, the CDR3 is CRASGTEYGYTF.

A word on this clone: Read data end 3 residues before the CDR3 end; the end is taken from the germline J gene. The V call is TRBV5-6, the J call TRBJ2-7; 9 bases match TRBD1. CDR1 is SGHDT and CDR2 is YYEEEE in the germline V gene. The CDR3 is 12 residues long. V dropped 8 bases and J dropped 2; count of bases not matched to a gene: 2. The CDR3 region is CASGDRAYEQYF. The sequenced CDR3 bases are TGTGCCAGTGGGGACAGGGCCTACGAG.

A remark on this clone: The read comes to an end 3 residues before the CDR3 does, leaving the germline J gene to fill in the end. This chain uses TRBV5-1 with TRBJ1-4, with D maybe TRBD1 (5 bases). The CDR3 runs 13 residues. The V gene lost 0 bases and the J gene lost 8 bases, with 8 bases spanning the gap. Germline CDR1 reads SGHRS; CDR2 reads YFSETQ. The DNA read from the CDR3 is TGCGCCAGCAGCTTGGCAGGGTACGAAAAA. This translates into CASSLAGYEK. The CDR3 in its entirety is CASSLAGYEKLFF.

For this clone: The read ends 3 residues early relative to the CDR3; the germline J gene fills the gap. The chain employs TRBV23-1 and TRBJ2-7, with TRBD2 identical over 8 bases. TRBV23-1 is an ORF; its function is uncertain. The ends lost 8 bases at V and 2 bases at J; junction bases unmatched: 8. This CDR3 comprises 14 residues. CDR3 bases read: TGCGCCAGCTCACGGGGGGGGGCTCCCTACGAG. Protein product: CASSRGGAPYE. The whole CDR3 sequence reads CASSRGGAPYEQYF.